The 6 T cell receptor beta chains in this list originate from one sample, sequenced in a study of cytomegalovirus exposure and HLA in healthy donors. The PCR ran on 60 Vbeta and 13 Jbeta primers. Clones were read by immunoSEQ multiplex PCR, and TCRdb kept only the in-frame ones, dropping some. Here the sample spans under 150,000 clones, 75% to 85% being singletons. Sequenced sample: PBMCs. Receptor source: a woman between 40 and 55 years old in good health and CMV-seronegative.

The chain combines TRBV30 with TRBJ1-4; D unresolved. This CDR3 has 12 residues. V was cut by 7 bases and J by 8 bases, with 14 bases left in between. Germline V lookup: CDR1 GTSNPN, CDR2 SVGIG (reference sequence). CDR3 region: CAYRREKEKLFF. The DNA of the CDR3 is TGTGCCTACAGACGGGAGAAGGAAAAACTGTTTTTT. The entire variable domain, with the rest obtained from reference TRBV30 and TRBJ1-4, is as follows: SQTIHQWPATLVQPVGSPLSLECTVEGTSNPNLYWYRQAAGRGLQLLFYSVGIGQISSEVPQNLSASRPQDRQFILSSKKLLLSDSGFYLCAYRREKEKLFFGSGTQLSVL.

CDR3 sequence reads: CASSVGSMFGYEQYF. CDR3 DNA: TGTGCCAGCAGCGTAGGGTCGATGTTCGGCTACGAGCAGTACTTC. The chain is built from TRBV9 and TRBJ2-7; D gene unclear. CDR3 length: 15 amino acids. CDR1 is SGDLS, CDR2 YYNGEE, per germline. The V gene lost 0 bases and the J gene lost 3 bases, with 13 bases spanning the gap.

The V and J genes are TRBV6-1 and TRBJ2-3, with 7 bases that match TRBD1. The CDR3 is 15 amino acids. Germline CDR1 and CDR2: MNHNS and SASEGT. With 0 bases clipped from V and 5 bases from J, the junction kept 5 bases outside the gene matches. The CDR3 region is CASSEAEGAGDTQYF. The CDR3 DNA follows: TGTGCCAGCAGTGAAGCTGAGGGGGCTGGAGATACGCAGTATTTT.

The J gene is TRBJ1-5, the V gene TRBV6-5, with D possibly matching TRBD1 (5 bases). The CDR3 length is 15 residues. Germline CDR1 reads MNHEY; CDR2 reads SVGAGI. Between the trimmed V and J ends, which lost 5 bases and 1 base, there was a span of 12 bases. This chain's CDR3 is CASSLQGLSNQPQHF. Written as DNA, the CDR3 is TGTGCCAGCAGTCTTCAGGGATTGAGCAATCAGCCCCAGCATTTT.

In this sample, this clone turned up once. The V and J genes are TRBV6-6 and TRBJ1-2; D is possibly TRBD1 (5 bases). The CDR3 extends over 14 amino acids. CDR1 is MNHNY and CDR2 is SVGAGI in the germline V gene (reference sequence). V gave up 6 bases and J gave up 8 bases, with 19 bases separating them. CDR3 coding DNA: TGTGCCAGCAGCACCCTCGGGGGTGGGGGGGGCTACACCTTC. This sequence encodes CASSTLGGGGGYTF.

This clone appeared once. V is TRBV2 and J is TRBJ1-6; D is uncertain. Trimming cost V 8 bases and J 0 bases, with 8 bases left between them. The CDR3 length is 14 residues. In germline, CDR1 is SNHLY, CDR2 FYNNEI. The CDR3 is CASEQSSYNSPLHF. For the CDR3, the DNA is TGTGCCAGCGAACAGAGCTCCTATAATTCACCCCTCCACTTT.